One and the same sample provided the 5 T cell receptor beta chains below, sequenced in a study of vaccination and CD4 T cells after COVID-19. Sequence data for DNA of cultured CD4+ T cells were generated by the Oncomine TCR Beta short-read assay. TCRdb redid the calling of the PCR reads with MiXCR, one entry per CDR3 protein. The table shows about 20,000 distinct CDR3 sequences, with around 50% occurring only once. The treatment denotes: roughly nine-day PBMC culture with coronavirus spike peptide pools or control peptides (ViraFEST assay). Their target antigens are unknown. Input material: CD4+ T cells from blood, cultured in vitro. All receptors derive from a human donor who had recovered from COVID-19.

This clonotype showed up just a few times. The chain is built from TRBV6-5 and TRBJ2-5; maybe TRBD2 (5 bases). V dropped 2 bases and J dropped 4 bases, with 11 bases sitting between them. Germline V CDR1 and CDR2: MNHEY, SVGAGI. The CDR3 has 14 amino acids. CDR3 DNA sequence: TGTGCCAGCAGTTACGGTCTGAGCGGAGAGACCCAGTACTTC. This encodes CASSYGLSGETQYF.

This chain joins TRBV19 and TRBJ1-3; D may be TRBD1 (5 bases). Per germline, CDR1 LNHDA and CDR2 SQIVND (reference sequence). Trimming removed 2 bases at V and 0 bases at J, with 11 bases between. The CDR3 totals 16 residues. CDR3 residues: CASSIRDRSSGNTIYF. The CDR3 DNA reads as TGTGCCAGTAGTATAAGGGACCGAAGCTCTGGAAACACCATATATTTT.

The chain is built from TRBV5-5 and TRBJ2-2; D not certain. The CDR3 runs 12 residues. V was clipped by 6 bases and J by 6 bases, with 9 bases between them. Germline assignment: CDR1 SGHKS and CDR2 YYEKEE (reference sequence). The CDR3 is CASNPLAGELFF. CDR3 nucleotide sequence: TGTGCCAGCAACCCCCTAGCCGGGGAGCTGTTTTTT.

The chain is built from TRBV6-1 and TRBJ2-3, with D possibly being TRBD2 (7 bases). CDR1 and CDR2 (germline): MNHNS, SASEGT. V was cut by 8 bases and J by 1 base, with 16 bases left in between. The CDR3 loop spans 15 amino acids. The CDR3 loop reads CASRKEGGGTDTQYF. Written as DNA, the CDR3 is TGTGCCAGCCGAAAGGAGGGGGGGGGCACAGATACGCAGTATTTT.

This clonotype was detected a few times. The chain uses TRBV2 and TRBJ1-2; a possible D gene is TRBD1 (6 bases). V was pared by 5 bases and J by 2 bases, with 12 bases between. Germline V gives CDR1 SNHLY, CDR2 FYNNEI. CDR3 length: 14 residues. The CDR3 sequence is CASSQEGGNYGYTF. The CDR3 DNA follows: TGTGCCAGCAGTCAGGAGGGGGGCAACTATGGCTACACCTTC.